Below, 18 T cell receptor beta chains from the same sample are listed, as sequenced in a study of blood T cell repertoires in COVID-19. The table came from immunoSEQ multiplex PCR; TCRdb's copy has only in-frame clones and leaves some out. The sample has approximately 260,000 clones, roughly 89% seen once; the top ten hold 2% to 2.5%. Material: peripheral blood. Receptors originate from a man over 45 with acute or convalescent COVID-19.

This chain joins TRBV6-5 and TRBJ2-7; tentative D call: TRBD2 (5 bases). V gave up 3 bases and J gave up 11 bases, with 14 bases separating them. This CDR3 spans 12 amino acids. The germline V gene has CDR1 MNHEY and CDR2 SVGAGI. CDR3 DNA sequence: TGTGCCAGCAGTTATTGTGAGGGTGGCGAGTACTTC. It codes for CASSYCEGGEYF.

V and J are TRBV27 and TRBJ1-1, with 9 bases fitting TRBD1. Germline lookup yields CDR1 MNHEY and CDR2 SMNVEV (reference sequence). J was trimmed by 4 bases and V by 4 bases; bases with no gene match: 1. The CDR3 runs 13 residues. The DNA for the CDR3 is TGTGCCAGCAGTTGGGGACAGGGCACTGAAGCTTTCTTT. Translated: CASSWGQGTEAFF.

The V and J genes are TRBV5-4 and TRBJ1-5, with D possibly matching TRBD1 (6 bases). CDR3 length equals 14 residues. V gave up 4 bases and J gave up 2 bases, with 10 bases separating them. Germline V gene data show CDR1 as SGHNT and CDR2 as YYREEE (reference sequence). The CDR3 region has the DNA TGTGCCAGCAGCCTCTCAGGGGGCAATCAGCCCCAGCATTTT. It codes for CASSLSGGNQPQHF.

The V gene is TRBV15, the J gene TRBJ1-4, with D possibly matching TRBD1 (5 bases). Germline V gives CDR1 LNHNV, CDR2 YYDKDF (reference sequence). Deletions cut 6 bases from V and 8 bases from J, with 10 bases between. This CDR3 is built from 12 residues. In nucleotides, the CDR3 is TGTGCCACCAGGAAGCAGGGAGAAAAACTGTTTTTT. Translation: CATRKQGEKLFF.

The chain recombines TRBV6-2 or TRBV6-3 with TRBJ1-4; D remains unclear. Looked up from germline, CDR1 is MNHEY and CDR2 is SVGEGT. The V and J ends lost 5 bases and 7 bases respectively, with 8 bases between them. The CDR3 length is 12 residues. CDR3 in amino acids: CASSIVGEKLFF. The DNA of the CDR3 is TGTGCCAGCAGTATAGTTGGTGAAAAACTGTTTTTT.

V gene TRBV19 combines with J gene TRBJ1-2, with D possibly matching TRBD1 (5 bases). Germline CDR1 and CDR2: LNHDA and SQIVND (reference sequence). V was cut by 1 base and J by 5 bases, with 14 bases left in between. CDR3 length equals 15 residues. In nucleotides, the CDR3 is TGTGCCAGTAGTATAGGAGACAGCGAATCTTATGGCTACACCTTC. Translated, it gives CASSIGDSESYGYTF.

This chain links TRBV19 with TRBJ2-2, with TRBD1 matching over 7 bases. Germline CDR1 reads LNHDA; CDR2 reads SQIVND (reference sequence). With 3 bases clipped from V and 2 bases from J, the junction kept 6 bases outside the gene matches. The length of the CDR3 is 16 residues. Here the CDR3 DNA reads TGTGCCAGTAGTATTGCGACAGGGCGTAACACCGGGGAGCTGTTTTTT. This codes for CASSIATGRNTGELFF.

The gene calls are TRBV14 and TRBJ1-2; 8 bases agree with TRBD1. The trim removed 2 bases at V and 4 bases at J, leaving 3 bases unmatched. CDR3 size: 14 residues. Germline-derived CDR1 and CDR2 are SGHDN and FVKESK. CDR3 DNA sequence: TGTGCCAGCAGCCAATTGACAGGGGTCTATGGCTACACCTTC. The encoded protein is CASSQLTGVYGYTF.

The gene calls are TRBV7-9 and TRBJ1-2; 7 nucleotides line up with TRBD1. Germline V gives CDR1 SEHNR, CDR2 FQNEAQ (reference sequence). The CDR3 totals 15 residues. J lost 8 bases, V lost 2 bases, and 11 bases had no gene match. In DNA form, the CDR3 reads TGTGCCAGCAGCTTAACCCCCGACAGGGTGGGAGGCTACACCTTC. Translating it yields CASSLTPDRVGGYTF.

The rearrangement joins TRBV30 to TRBJ1-2; D is unresolved. Germline lookup yields CDR1 GTSNPN and CDR2 SVGIG (reference sequence). CDR3 size: 13 residues. Trimming removed 1 base at V and 8 bases at J, with 14 bases between. CDR3 region: CAWSGTSAGGYTF. The CDR3 nucleotides are TGTGCCTGGAGTGGTACCTCGGCGGGGGGCTACACCTTC.

V is TRBV5-6 and J is TRBJ2-7; 10 positions agree with TRBD1. The CDR3 consists of 14 residues. Germline CDR1 reads SGHDT; CDR2 reads YYEEEE. J was trimmed by 3 bases and V by 5 bases; bases with no gene match: 5. In DNA, the CDR3 is TGTGCCAGCAGTTACCGGACAGGGGGCTACGAGCAGTACTTC. Protein: CASSYRTGGYEQYF.

The genes are TRBV29-1 and TRBJ1-5, with a tentative D call TRBD1 (5 bases). The CDR3 is 15 amino acids. V was pared by 4 bases and J by 2 bases, with 15 bases between. CDR1 is SQVTM and CDR2 is ANQGSEA in the germline V gene. The CDR3 region is CSVGDGAQGNQPQHF. CDR3 DNA sequence: TGCAGCGTTGGGGATGGGGCCCAGGGCAATCAGCCCCAGCATTTT.

A single count supports this clone. The genes are TRBV5-5 and TRBJ2-7, with D tentatively TRBD1 (5 bases). Germline loops: CDR1 SGHKS, CDR2 YYEKEE (reference sequence). There are 14 residues in the CDR3. V was trimmed by 4 bases and J by 4 bases, leaving 15 bases between them. CDR3 residues: CASSPWTHKYEQYF. The DNA of the CDR3 is TGTGCCAGCAGCCCATGGACACACAAGTACGAGCAGTACTTC. The whole variable domain, remainder taken from reference TRBV5-5 and TRBJ2-7, is DAGVTQSPTHLIKTRGQQVTLRCSPISGHKSVSWYQQVLGQGPQFIFQYYEKEERGRGNFPDRFSARQFPNYSSELNVNALLLGDSALYLCASSPWTHKYEQYFGPGTRLTVT.

V is TRBV5-1 and J is TRBJ1-1, with 7 bases identical to TRBD1. V shed 4 bases, J shed 1 base, and the junction held 4 bases outside the gene matches. This CDR3 is built from 14 residues. The germline V gene has CDR1 SGHRS and CDR2 YFSETQ. The CDR3 DNA is TGCGCCAGCAGCCCGGGACAGACGAACACTGAAGCTTTCTTT. Protein product: CASSPGQTNTEAFF.

This clone was observed once. The chain is built from TRBV6-6 and TRBJ2-7, with a tentative D call TRBD2 (6 bases). Trimming left V 6 bases short and J 4 bases short, with 19 bases between. This CDR3 is 15 amino acids long. Germline V gene lookup returns CDR1 MNHNY and CDR2 SVGAGI (reference sequence). This CDR3 is CASRRAEGRTYEQYF. In nucleotides, the CDR3 is TGTGCCAGCAGGCGGGCTGAGGGGAGGACTTACGAGCAGTACTTC.

For the CDR3, the DNA is TGTGCCAGCAGCTTAGCGGGAGCCTACAATGAGCAGTTCTTC. This encodes CASSLAGAYNEQFF. The V call is TRBV7-9, the J call TRBJ2-1; possibly TRBD2 for D (5 bases). V lost 0 bases and J 2 bases, leaving 5 bases between the germline ends. This CDR3 region has 14 residues. Looked up from germline, CDR1 is SEHNR and CDR2 is FQNEAQ (reference sequence).

CDR3 sequence reads: CASSQDWVGREKLFF. Written as DNA, the CDR3 is TGCGCCAGCAGCCAAGATTGGGTTGGCAGGGAAAAACTGTTTTTT. The V gene is TRBV4-1, the J gene TRBJ1-4; the D is unclear. The germline CDR1 and CDR2 sequences are MGHRA and YSYEKL. V lost 0 bases and J lost 8, with 13 bases in between. The CDR3 length is 15 residues.

V gene TRBV5-1 combines with J gene TRBJ1-5; 10 positions agree with TRBD1. Germline V lookup: CDR1 SGHRS, CDR2 YFSETQ. This CDR3 comprises 15 residues. Trimming at V came to 0 bases and at J to 6 bases, leaving 3 bases not matched to a gene. CDR3 nucleotides: TGCGCCAGCAGCTTGGACGGGACAGGGGTTCAGCCCCAGCATTTT. Its translation is CASSLDGTGVQPQHF.